The next 14 T cell receptor beta chains were all read from a single sample in a study of blood T cell repertoires in COVID-19. The method was immunoSEQ multiplex PCR; TCRdb's version includes in-frame clones alone and lacks a portion of them. The sample carries roughly 250,000 clones, around 83% recorded once. Source material: peripheral blood. The receptors originated from a man in his forties with active or convalescent COVID-19.

The DNA of the CDR3 is TGTGCCAGCAGCGTGGGGCAGTTTAATGAAAAACTGTTTTTT. The encoded protein is CASSVGQFNEKLFF. This rearrangement joins TRBV7-9 to TRBJ1-4; D may be TRBD1 (5 bases). CDR3 size: 14 residues. The germline V gene encodes CDR1 SEHNR and CDR2 FQNEAQ (reference sequence). Trimming stripped 5 bases from V and 4 bases from J, with 11 bases between.

The rearrangement links TRBV7-2 to TRBJ1-2; a weak D match, TRBD1 (6 bases). CDR1 is SGHTA and CDR2 is FQGNSA in the germline V gene. The CDR3 spans 14 residues. Trimming took off 3 bases at V and 1 base at J, with 9 bases between the two ends. The CDR3 DNA follows: TGTGCCAGCAGCTTGATCAGGGGTAACTATGGCTACACCTTC. Protein sequence: CASSLIRGNYGYTF.

V usage is TRBV4-2 and J usage is TRBJ2-7; D gene unclear. The V end was cut by 0 bases, the J end by 4 bases, with 13 bases between. CDR1 and CDR2 (germline): LGHNA, YNFKEQ. This CDR3 is built from 15 residues. The DNA for the CDR3 is TGTGCCAGCAGCCAAGAGAAGCAAGTAGCTTACGAGCAGTACTTC. This translates into CASSQEKQVAYEQYF.

The rearrangement uses TRBV6-5 and TRBJ1-2, with TRBD1 matching over 8 bases. Germline CDR1 reads MNHEY; CDR2 reads SVGAGI. CDR3 size: 14 residues. V dropped 0 bases and J dropped 4; count of bases not matched to a gene: 1. CDR3 in amino acids: CASSYSTGAYGYTF. CDR3 in DNA: TGTGCCAGCAGTTACTCGACAGGGGCCTATGGCTACACCTTC.

The J gene is TRBJ2-7, the V gene TRBV6-1; a possible D gene is TRBD1 (5 bases). The CDR3 sequence is 13 residues long. The germline V gene has CDR1 MNHNS and CDR2 SASEGT. Deletions cut 3 bases from V and 5 bases from J, with 11 bases between. The CDR3 DNA follows: TGTGCCAGCAGTGAGAGCAGGGCCCACGAGCAGTACTTC. Protein: CASSESRAHEQYF.

The chain is built from TRBV7-9 and TRBJ1-1; D ambiguous. The V end was cut by 1 base, the J end by 8 bases, with 11 bases between. CDR3 size: 13 residues. Germline V gene lookup returns CDR1 SEHNR and CDR2 FQNEAQ (reference sequence). The CDR3 DNA reads as TGTGCCAGCAGCTTAGGTGTAGAACTAGAAGCTTTCTTT. Encoded protein: CASSLGVELEAFF.

The chain joins TRBV3-1 (or the pseudogene TRBV3-2) to TRBJ2-4, with D maybe TRBD2 (6 bases). Germline lookup yields CDR1 LGHDT and CDR2 YNNKEL (reference sequence). The CDR3 runs 17 residues. The V end lost 1 base, the J end lost 1 base, and 14 bases lay between the germline ends. The CDR3 reads CASSQVRERGAKNIQYF. CDR3 nucleotides: TGTGCCAGCAGCCAAGTTCGGGAACGGGGGGCCAAAAACATTCAGTACTTC.

The chain combines TRBV30 with TRBJ1-2, with 7 bases that match TRBD1. Germline-derived CDR1 and CDR2 are GTSNPN and SVGIG (reference sequence). This CDR3 has 11 amino acids. V gave up 4 bases and J gave up 8 bases; unmatched junction bases: 4. CDR3 amino acids: CAWNLQGGYTF. CDR3 nucleotide sequence: TGTGCCTGGAACTTACAGGGGGGCTACACCTTC.

The rearrangement uses TRBV2 and TRBJ2-2; TRBD2 matches at 9 bases. Germline CDR1 reads SNHLY; CDR2 reads FYNNEI. The V segment lost 7 bases and the J segment 5 bases; nucleotides outside the gene matches: 11. The CDR3 has 16 residues. DNA of the CDR3: TGTGCCAGCACCTCAACTGGCGGGGGGGCAACCGGGGAGCTGTTTTTT. This translates into CASTSTGGGATGELFF.

This clone was observed a handful of times. The V and J genes are TRBV30 and TRBJ2-7; no reliable D call. Trimming removed 0 bases at V and 2 bases at J, with 8 bases between. CDR1 GTSNPN and CDR2 SVGIG come from the germline V gene (reference sequence). The CDR3 spans 13 residues. CDR3 region: CAWSVSTTYEQYF. CDR3 DNA: TGTGCCTGGAGTGTCTCAACTACCTACGAGCAGTACTTC.

The gene calls are TRBV19 and TRBJ1-1; 8 positions agree with TRBD1. Germline CDR1 and CDR2: LNHDA and SQIVND (reference sequence). This CDR3 has 14 amino acids. With V trimmed by 6 bases and J by 10 bases, 13 bases remained unmatched. This CDR3 is CASRQQGDSGVAFF. CDR3 DNA sequence: TGTGCCAGTAGGCAACAGGGGGACTCAGGCGTAGCTTTCTTT.

This chain connects TRBV5-1 to TRBJ2-7, with D perhaps matching TRBD1 (6 bases). With 4 bases removed from V and 6 bases from J, the gap between germline ends came to 20 bases. Germline values: CDR1 SGHRS, CDR2 YFSETQ. The CDR3 totals 15 residues. CDR3 sequence (DNA): TGCGCCAGCAGCCTAGAGCCAGGGGCCCCCCGCGAGCAGTACTTC. This sequence encodes CASSLEPGAPREQYF.

The J gene is TRBJ2-1, the V gene TRBV12-3 or TRBV12-4, with D possibly matching TRBD2 (6 bases). The CDR3 has 13 residues. With 3 bases removed from V and 5 bases from J, the gap between germline ends came to 8 bases. For the CDR3, the DNA is TGTGCCAGCAGTTTCGGACTAAACAATGAGCAGTTCTTC. Protein: CASSFGLNNEQFF.

This chain uses TRBV19 with TRBJ1-2, with TRBD1 matching 7 bases. J was trimmed by 8 bases and V by 3 bases; bases with no gene match: 3. The CDR3 totals 12 residues. From germline, CDR1 is LNHDA and CDR2 SQIVND (reference sequence). CDR3 bases: TGTGCCAGTAGTATCGACAGGGTCGGCTACACCTTC. This translates into CASSIDRVGYTF.